This T cell receptor beta chain appears in the sequencing data of a study of cytomegalovirus exposure and HLA in healthy donors. PCR involved 60 Vbeta and 13 Jbeta primers. The assay was immunoSEQ multiplex PCR, and TCRdb's table has in-frame clones only and misses some. The table shows 120,000 or so clones, with roughly 80% occurring only once. Regarding this clone: Its antigen is not known.

The study's findings and limits: Analysis was performed later, and it showed HLA-associated TCR beta chains to be more clonally expanded than equally common others. Trimming of TCR beta V- and J-genes showed a link, identified in a later analysis, to a missense DCLRE1C variant. In vitro checks showed that a few CMV-associated chains really do target CMV antigens.

V lost 2 bases, J lost 3 bases, and 5 bases lay in between. CDR3 length: 12 residues. From germline, CDR1 is ENHRY and CDR2 SYGVKD. The chain combines TRBV10-3 with TRBJ2-7; D uncertain. Material: PBMCs. The clonotype was recovered from a woman in her thirties or forties in good health and CMV-seropositive. Here the CDR3 DNA reads TGTGCCATCAGTGAGGGCAGCTACGAGCAGTACTTC. Translation: CAISEGSYEQYF.